The entry that follows covers one TCR beta chain sequence. Its antigen is unidentified. Next came a second PCR, run for roughly 6 to 11 cycles, which used a sample-barcoded 5' primer along with a J-beta primer mix. Each cDNA molecule was tagged by a template-switch adaptor with 12 random nucleotides. TCRdb called the 5' RACE reads again in MiXCR, with one record for every CDR3 protein. This table holds 450,000 to 700,000 distinct CDR3 sequences, 25% to 30% found once. The CDR3 totals 15 residues. The germline V gene has CDR1 SGHTA and CDR2 FQGTGA. The data were taken from a study of blood T cells in healthy people across ages. Total RNA was extracted at no less than 5 micrograms per sample. Study conclusions and caveats: Roughly linearly, TCR beta diversity per million T cells fell as age increased.

Sequenced sample: blood. This clonotype originated in a woman in her 70s in good health. The chain uses TRBV7-3 and TRBJ2-5; TRBD1 might be the D (6 bases). The DNA end favors TRBJ2-7, so the J call may be wrong. The CDR3 loop reads CASSLDGGPTYEQYF. DNA of the CDR3: TGTGCCAGCAGCTTAGATGGGGGCCCAACCTACGAGCAGTACTTC.